Following are 19 T cell receptor beta chains from one sample sequenced in a study of blood T cell repertoires in COVID-19. Profiled with immunoSEQ multiplex PCR; TCRdb holds only in-frame clones, not every one. This table holds about 200,000 clones, about 95% found once. The specimen sequenced was peripheral blood. The receptor set was obtained from a man aged 30 to 45 with COVID-19, enrolled during active disease.

CDR3 protein: CASSREGTGGNEQYF. DNA for the CDR3: TGCGCCAGCAGCCGAGAAGGAACAGGGGGGAACGAGCAGTACTTC. The rearrangement uses TRBV5-1 and TRBJ2-7; 8 bases agree with TRBD1. J was trimmed by 5 bases and V by 4 bases; bases with no gene match: 11. Per germline, CDR1 SGHRS and CDR2 YFSETQ. The CDR3 is made up of 15 amino acids.

The rearrangement links TRBV19 to TRBJ1-6, with TRBD1 matching over 8 bases. The ends lost 3 bases at V and 7 bases at J; junction bases unmatched: 11. The CDR3 loop spans 17 amino acids. The germline V gene encodes CDR1 LNHDA and CDR2 SQIVND (reference sequence). The DNA of the CDR3 is TGTGCCAGTAGTATCCTCCTCTCCGGGACAGGAAATTCACCCCTCCACTTT. It yields the protein CASSILLSGTGNSPLHF.

The chain links TRBV5-6 to TRBJ1-2; maybe TRBD1 (5 bases). Trimming removed 4 bases at V and 2 bases at J, with 18 bases between. The CDR3 runs to 16 residues. Germline CDR1 is SGHDT and CDR2 is YYEEEE. DNA of the CDR3: TGTGCCAGCAGCACACACGTGGACGGGGGGAACTATGGCTACACCTTC. Its translation: CASSTHVDGGNYGYTF.

The chain links TRBV6-2 or TRBV6-3 to TRBJ2-5; 7 positions agree with TRBD1. CDR3 length equals 20 residues. From germline, CDR1 is MNHEY and CDR2 SVGEGT. V trimming: 2 bases; J trimming: 4 bases; junction bases outside the gene matches: 22. The chain's CDR3 is CASSYPLLPRATGQAETQYF. In DNA, the CDR3 is TGTGCCAGCAGTTACCCCCTGTTACCGCGAGCGACAGGGCAGGCAGAGACCCAGTACTTC.

This clone was seen just once. The chain combines TRBV5-1 with TRBJ2-7; D is uncertain. The CDR3 has 14 residues. The germline V gene encodes CDR1 SGHRS and CDR2 YFSETQ. V shed 3 bases and J shed 0 bases, with 10 bases lying between them. CDR3 sequence (DNA): TGCGCCAGCAGCTCCAGGCTTAGCTCCTACGAGCAGTACTTC. It encodes CASSSRLSSYEQYF. Together with reference TRBV5-1 and TRBJ2-7, the CDR3 gives the full variable domain: KAGVTQTPRYLIKTRGQQVTLSCSPISGHRSVSWYQQTPGQGLQFLFEYFSETQRNKGNFPGRFSGRQFSNSRSEMNVSTLELGDSALYLCASSSRLSSYEQYFGPGTRLTVT.

V and J are TRBV18 and TRBJ2-3; unclear D gene. The CDR3 is 13 residues long. Germline CDR1 is KGHSH and CDR2 is LQKENI. V lost 3 bases and J lost 3, with 7 bases in between. CDR3 residues: CASSPGATDTQYF. DNA for the CDR3: TGTGCCAGCTCACCGGGCGCTACAGATACGCAGTATTTT.

This clone was detected only once. The chain carries TRBV30 and TRBJ1-1; weak D call: TRBD1 (6 bases). V gave up 8 bases and J gave up 1 base, with 14 bases separating them. This CDR3 has 13 residues. The germline gives CDR1 GTSNPN, CDR2 SVGIG (reference sequence). The chain's CDR3 is CARTVPWNTEAFF. CDR3 bases: TGTGCCCGGACAGTCCCTTGGAACACTGAAGCTTTCTTT. The full variable domain, rest sourced from reference TRBV30 and TRBJ1-1, is SQTIHQWPATLVQPVGSPLSLECTVEGTSNPNLYWYRQAAGRGLQLLFYSVGIGQISSEVPQNLSASRPQDRQFILSSKKLLLSDSGFYLCARTVPWNTEAFFGQGTRLTVV.

J is TRBJ1-1 and V is TRBV5-1; the D is unclear. The CDR3 sequence is 13 residues long. The germline gives CDR1 SGHRS, CDR2 YFSETQ. V was pared by 1 base and J by 1 base, with 5 bases between. The CDR3 region is CASSLRRNTEAFF. The CDR3 coding sequence is TGCGCCAGCAGCTTGCGGAGGAACACTGAAGCTTTCTTT.

The chain couples TRBV3-1 (or the pseudogene TRBV3-2) to TRBJ1-1, with a weak D call TRBD1 (5 bases). This CDR3 has 15 amino acids. The germline V and J ends were trimmed by 1 base and 3 bases, with 12 bases remaining between them. Germline V gene lookup returns CDR1 LGHDT and CDR2 YNNKEL (reference sequence). In DNA form, the CDR3 reads TGTGCCAGCAGCCAAGGGGGCGCGGTCGACACTGAAGCTTTCTTT. It yields the protein CASSQGGAVDTEAFF.

The gene calls are TRBV2 and TRBJ1-4; tentatively, D is TRBD1 (6 bases). V was trimmed by 3 bases and J by 7 bases, leaving 15 bases between them. The CDR3 loop spans 15 amino acids. CDR1 SNHLY and CDR2 FYNNEI come from the germline V gene. The chain's CDR3 is CASSDGARGGEKLFF. As DNA, the CDR3 is TGTGCCAGCAGTGACGGGGCCAGGGGTGGTGAAAAACTGTTTTTT.

This sequence joins TRBV18 and TRBJ1-1; D is possibly TRBD1 (5 bases). Germline V gives CDR1 KGHSH, CDR2 LQKENI. The V end lost 3 bases, the J end lost 7 bases, and 6 bases lay between the germline ends. This CDR3 is 11 amino acids long. CDR3 sequence: CASSPDSEAFF. The CDR3 DNA is TGTGCCAGCTCACCCGACAGTGAAGCTTTCTTT.

The chain combines TRBV6-6 with TRBJ2-2; 12 nucleotides line up with TRBD2. Germline CDR1 MNHNY, CDR2 SVGAGI (reference sequence). V trimming: 7 bases; J trimming: 5 bases; junction bases outside the gene matches: 8. CDR3 length equals 16 residues. The CDR3 is CASNRLAGGMTGELFF. The CDR3 DNA is TGTGCCAGCAACCGCCTAGCGGGGGGGATGACCGGGGAGCTGTTTTTT.

A few counts support this clone. This chain links TRBV7-9 with TRBJ1-2; D might be TRBD1 (5 bases). The CDR3 spans 16 residues. V was trimmed by 5 bases and J by 0 bases, leaving 16 bases between them. The V gene's germline CDR1 is SEHNR and CDR2 FQNEAQ (reference sequence). The CDR3 coding sequence is TGTGCCAGCAGCCCGAAGGGGCCCACACCTAACTATGGCTACACCTTC. Residues: CASSPKGPTPNYGYTF. The whole variable domain, filled in from reference TRBV7-9 and TRBJ1-2, reads DTGVSQNPRHKITKRGQNVTFRCDPISEHNRLYWYRQTLGQGPEFLTYFQNEAQLEKSRLLSDRFSAERPKGSFSTLEIQRTEQGDSAMYLCASSPKGPTPNYGYTFGSGTRLTVV.

V and J are TRBV4-2 and TRBJ1-2; 8 bases fit TRBD1. V lost 4 bases and J lost 0; bases outside the gene matches: 7. The CDR3 runs to 16 residues. Germline V lookup: CDR1 LGHNA, CDR2 YNFKEQ. The CDR3 DNA reads as TGTGCCAGCAGCCTTAGGACAGGGACCTCTAACTATGGCTACACCTTC. It codes for CASSLRTGTSNYGYTF.

This rearrangement joins TRBV12-3 or TRBV12-4 to TRBJ1-1; D is uncertain. This CDR3 contains 13 residues. Trimming stripped 3 bases from V and 8 bases from J, with 13 bases between. The CDR3 DNA is TGTGCCAGCAGTTTGAAGTGGGCAGAAGAAGCTTTCTTT. Translated, it gives CASSLKWAEEAFF.

V gene TRBV18 combines with J gene TRBJ1-2; 7 bases map to TRBD1. The CDR3 consists of 14 residues. Germline V gives CDR1 KGHSH, CDR2 LQKENI. The ends lost 3 bases at V and 3 bases at J; junction bases unmatched: 4. CDR3 DNA sequence: TGTGCCAGCTCACCGACAGGGCGGGACTATGGCTACACCTTC. Translation: CASSPTGRDYGYTF.

In its sample, this clone was seen once. This chain joins TRBV27 and TRBJ1-1; a weak D match, TRBD1 (5 bases). Germline V gives CDR1 MNHEY, CDR2 SMNVEV (reference sequence). The CDR3 is 13 amino acids. Trimming stripped 8 bases from V and 0 bases from J, with 10 bases between. The CDR3 coding sequence is TGTGCCAGCGGACGACAGCTGAACACTGAAGCTTTCTTT. It yields the protein CASGRQLNTEAFF.

The J gene is TRBJ2-5, the V gene TRBV30; D may be TRBD1 (6 bases). Germline CDR1 GTSNPN, CDR2 SVGIG (reference sequence). The CDR3 runs to 13 residues. The V gene lost 4 bases and the J gene lost 5 bases, with 14 bases spanning the gap. The CDR3 reads CAWNLQGGETQYF. In DNA, the CDR3 is TGTGCCTGGAACCTACAGGGTGGGGAGACCCAGTACTTC.

This rearrangement joins TRBV11-3 to TRBJ1-2, with 7 bases matching TRBD1. V trimming: 4 bases; J trimming: 4 bases; junction bases outside the gene matches: 6. CDR1 is SGHNT and CDR2 is YENEEA in the germline V gene. This CDR3 contains 14 residues. CDR3 sequence (DNA): TGTGCCAGCAGCTACGACAGGGAAGGCTATGGCTACACCTTC. Protein sequence: CASSYDREGYGYTF.